The clone carrying this TCR beta chain showed up just a few times. Its antigen remains unidentified. Germline V lookup: CDR1 SGHAT, CDR2 FQNNGV. The V gene lost 1 base and the J gene lost 0 bases, with 7 bases spanning the gap. This CDR3 has 15 residues. The data were obtained in a study of a mutant IDH1 vaccine in newly diagnosed glioma. Study background: Patients got their first vaccination 4-6 weeks after radiotherapy alone, or with temozolomide cycles. Standard pretreatment was either radiotherapy, temozolomide, or, for most, radiochemotherapy with temozolomide. The study, taken as a whole, reports: It seemed that pseudoprogression was not linked to changes in the top peripheral T cell clonotypes.

The assay was immunoSEQ multiplex PCR, and TCRdb's table has in-frame clones only and misses some. The table records some 33,000 clones, over 50% of them present only once. Time point described: week 5, during vaccination. The investigators gave 300 ug of mutant IDH1 20-mer peptide in each vaccine dose, together with topical imiquimod. Sequenced here: PBMCs, sampled from a glioma patient whose treatment included an IDH1 peptide vaccine. This rearrangement joins TRBV11-2 to TRBJ2-1; D gene unclear. The source of this sequence is a woman between 18 and 29 years old with glioma. CDR3 bases: TGTGCCAGCAGCTTAGGTTCCGACTCCTACAATGAGCAGTTCTTC. This gives the protein CASSLGSDSYNEQFF.